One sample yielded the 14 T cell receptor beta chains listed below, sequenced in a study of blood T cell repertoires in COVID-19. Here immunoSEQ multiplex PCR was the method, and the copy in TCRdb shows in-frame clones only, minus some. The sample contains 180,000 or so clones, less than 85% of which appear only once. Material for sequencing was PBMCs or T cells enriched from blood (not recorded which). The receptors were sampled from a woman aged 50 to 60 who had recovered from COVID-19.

Here the CDR3 reads CASSLQGAYTEAFF. CDR3 bases: TGTGCCAGTAGTTTACAGGGGGCGTACACTGAAGCTTTCTTT. V and J are TRBV19 and TRBJ1-1; 9 positions agree with TRBD1. Germline V lookup: CDR1 LNHDA, CDR2 SQIVND (reference sequence). After removal of 5 bases from V and 3 bases from J, the junction contained 4 bases not matched to a gene. This CDR3 has 14 residues.

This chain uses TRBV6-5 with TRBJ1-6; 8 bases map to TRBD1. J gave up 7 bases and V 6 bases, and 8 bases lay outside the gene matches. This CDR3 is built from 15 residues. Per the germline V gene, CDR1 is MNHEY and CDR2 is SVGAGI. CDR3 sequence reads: CASSLRDRMNSPLHF. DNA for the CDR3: TGTGCCAGCAGCCTCCGGGACAGGATGAATTCACCCCTCCACTTT.

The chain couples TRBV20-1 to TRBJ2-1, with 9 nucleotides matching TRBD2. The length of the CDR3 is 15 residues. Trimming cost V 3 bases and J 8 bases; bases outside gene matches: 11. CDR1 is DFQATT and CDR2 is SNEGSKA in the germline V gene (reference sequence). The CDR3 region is CSASTPGGRDDEQFF. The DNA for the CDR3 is TGCAGTGCTAGTACCCCAGGCGGGAGGGACGATGAGCAGTTCTTC.

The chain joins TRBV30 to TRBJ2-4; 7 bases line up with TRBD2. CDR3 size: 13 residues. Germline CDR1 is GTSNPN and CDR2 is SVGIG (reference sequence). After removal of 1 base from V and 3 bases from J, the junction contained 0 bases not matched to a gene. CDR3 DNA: TGTGCCTGGAGTGAGCGGGACAAAAACATTCAGTACTTC. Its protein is CAWSERDKNIQYF.

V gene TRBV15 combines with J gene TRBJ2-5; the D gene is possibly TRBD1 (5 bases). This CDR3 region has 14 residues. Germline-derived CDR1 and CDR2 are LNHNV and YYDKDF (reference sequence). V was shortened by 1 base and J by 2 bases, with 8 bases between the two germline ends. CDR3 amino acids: CATSRGTGQETQYF. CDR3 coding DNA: TGTGCCACCAGCAGAGGAACAGGACAAGAGACCCAGTACTTC.

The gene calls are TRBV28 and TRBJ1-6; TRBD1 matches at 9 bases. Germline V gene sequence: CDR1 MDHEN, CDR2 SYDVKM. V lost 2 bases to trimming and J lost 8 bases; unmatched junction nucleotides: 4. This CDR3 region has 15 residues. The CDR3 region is CASSLPGTGHSPLHF. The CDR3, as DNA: TGTGCCAGCAGTTTACCCGGGACAGGGCATTCACCCCTCCACTTT.

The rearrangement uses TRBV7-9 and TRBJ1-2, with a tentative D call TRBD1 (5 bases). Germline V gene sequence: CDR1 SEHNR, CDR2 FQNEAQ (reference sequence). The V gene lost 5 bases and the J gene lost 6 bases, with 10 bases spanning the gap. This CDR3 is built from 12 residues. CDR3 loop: CASSGAMNGYTF. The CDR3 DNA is TGTGCCAGCAGCGGGGCGATGAATGGCTACACCTTC.

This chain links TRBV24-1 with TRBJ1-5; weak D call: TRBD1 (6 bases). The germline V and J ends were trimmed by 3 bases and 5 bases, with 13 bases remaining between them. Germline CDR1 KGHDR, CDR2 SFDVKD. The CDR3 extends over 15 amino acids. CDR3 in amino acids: CATSDPWDKDQPQHF. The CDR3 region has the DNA TGTGCCACCAGTGATCCCTGGGACAAGGATCAGCCCCAGCATTTT.

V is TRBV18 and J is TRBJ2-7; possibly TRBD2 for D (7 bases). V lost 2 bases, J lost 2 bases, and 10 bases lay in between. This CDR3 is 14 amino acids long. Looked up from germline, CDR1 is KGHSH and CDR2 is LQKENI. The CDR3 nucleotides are TGTGCCAGCTCACCATGGGAGGGGGCCTACGAGCAGTACGTC. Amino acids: CASSPWEGAYEQYV.

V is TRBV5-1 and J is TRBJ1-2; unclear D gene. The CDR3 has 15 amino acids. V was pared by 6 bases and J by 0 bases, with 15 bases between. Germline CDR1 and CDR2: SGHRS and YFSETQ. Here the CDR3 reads CASTPATGPNYGYTF. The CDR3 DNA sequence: TGCGCCAGCACCCCTGCGACGGGTCCTAACTATGGCTACACCTTC.

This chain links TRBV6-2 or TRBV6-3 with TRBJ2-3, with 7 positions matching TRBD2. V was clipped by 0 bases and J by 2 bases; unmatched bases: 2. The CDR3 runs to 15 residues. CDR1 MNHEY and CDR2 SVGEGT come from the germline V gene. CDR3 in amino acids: CASSYSGTTTDTQYF. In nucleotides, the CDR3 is TGTGCCAGCAGTTACTCCGGGACTACCACAGATACGCAGTATTTT.

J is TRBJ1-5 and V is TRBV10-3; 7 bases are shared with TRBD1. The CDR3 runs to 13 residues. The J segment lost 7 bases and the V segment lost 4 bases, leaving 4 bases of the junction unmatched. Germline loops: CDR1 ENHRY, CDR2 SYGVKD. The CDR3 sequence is CAISAQGVQPQHF. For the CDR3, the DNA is TGTGCCATCAGTGCTCAGGGGGTGCAGCCCCAGCATTTT.

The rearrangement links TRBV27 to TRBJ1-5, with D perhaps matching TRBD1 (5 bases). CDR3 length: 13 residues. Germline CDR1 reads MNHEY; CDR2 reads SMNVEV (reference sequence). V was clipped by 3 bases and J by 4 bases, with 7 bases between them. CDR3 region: CASSFAGNQPQHF. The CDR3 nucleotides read TGTGCCAGCAGTTTCGCAGGGAATCAGCCCCAGCATTTT.

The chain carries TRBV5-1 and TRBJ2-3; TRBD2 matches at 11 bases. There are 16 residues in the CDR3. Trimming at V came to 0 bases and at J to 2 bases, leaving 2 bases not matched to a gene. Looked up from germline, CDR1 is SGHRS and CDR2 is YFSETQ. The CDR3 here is CASSLVSGGATDTQYF. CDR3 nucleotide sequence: TGCGCCAGCAGCTTGGTTAGCGGGGGGGCCACAGATACGCAGTATTTT.